This T cell receptor beta chain stems from a study of blood T cell repertoires in COVID-19. V was clipped by 4 bases and J by 2 bases; unmatched bases: 7. The germline CDR1 and CDR2 sequences are KGHDR and SFDVKD. This CDR3 contains 16 residues. Sequencing was performed with immunoSEQ multiplex PCR; in TCRdb, only in-frame clones are kept and a portion is missing. The table shows about 140,000 clones, with 84% occurring only once. The rearrangement links TRBV24-1 to TRBJ2-5, with 9 bases aligning to TRBD1. Sequenced input: PBMCs or T cells enriched from blood (not recorded which). The TCR was taken from a woman aged 18-29 years who had been exposed to COVID-19. The CDR3 DNA sequence: TGTGCCACCAGTGAACACGGGACAGGGCAACAAGAGACCCAGTACTTC. This translates into CATSEHGTGQQETQYF.